These T cell receptor beta chains were read from a single sample in a study of T cell responses to AZD1222 COVID-19 vaccine. Libraries were prepared by immunoSEQ multiplex PCR; TCRdb keeps only in-frame clonotypes and omits some of them. The table records 70,000 to 95,000 clones, 70% to 90% of them present only once. The specimen was peripheral blood, collected on day 0 of AZD1222 vaccination. Receptors were obtained from an adult in good health. The CDR3 runs from the conserved cysteine through the conserved F or W. D genes are given only for firm matches. Size is omitted from some rows. Given values are once, few, many or a class for expanded clones.

J	D	size	V	CDR3	DNA
TRBJ2-4	.	.	TRBV29-1	CSVSPGNPKNIQYF	TGCAGCGTTTCACCAGGGAATCCCAAAAACATTCAGTACTTC
TRBJ1-1	.	.	TRBV13	CASSPPKSGRGTEAFF	TGTGCCAGCAGTCCGCCCAAATCCGGGAGGGGCACTGAAGCTTTCTTT
TRBJ2-2	.	.	TRBV19	CASTKGRPAGELFF	TGTGCCAGTACCAAGGGGCGGCCGGCCGGGGAGCTGTTTTTT
TRBJ1-2	TRBD1	.	TRBV3-1/TRBV3-2	CASSHPGQGHYGYTF	TGTGCCAGCAGCCACCCGGGACAGGGGCACTATGGCTACACCTTC
TRBJ1-2	TRBD1	.	TRBV29-1	CSVGEQGARGYGYTF	TGCAGCGTTGGGGAACAGGGGGCGCGGGGCTATGGCTACACCTTC
TRBJ2-7	.	.	TRBV27	CASSSLNLDGSYEQYF	TGTGCCAGCAGTTCACTTAACTTGGACGGGTCCTACGAGCAGTACTTC
TRBJ1-3	.	.	TRBV19	CASSISMGSGNTIYF	TGTGCCAGTAGTATAAGTATGGGGTCTGGAAACACCATATATTTT
TRBJ1-3	.	.	TRBV5-6	CASSFMMGRSGNTIYF	TGTGCCAGCAGCTTCATGATGGGTCGCTCTGGAAACACCATATATTTT
TRBJ2-5	TRBD2	.	TRBV6-5	CASRKIAGQTQYF	TGTGCCAGCAGAAAGATAGCGGGACAGACCCAGTACTTC
TRBJ2-7	.	.	TRBV28	CASSGNTASSYEQYF	TGTGCCAGCAGTGGAAATACAGCTTCATCCTACGAGCAGTACTTC
TRBJ2-7	.	.	TRBV18	CASSPITGRYEQYF	TGTGCCAGCTCACCAATCACAGGGAGATACGAGCAGTACTTC
TRBJ2-1	.	.	TRBV6-5	CASRSTGLNEQFF	TGTGCCAGCAGATCCACGGGACTCAATGAGCAGTTCTTC
TRBJ2-7	.	.	TRBV5-5	CASSLGAPLGSEQYF	TGTGCCAGCAGCCTGGGGGCTCCCTTGGGGTCCGAGCAGTACTTC
TRBJ2-1	TRBD2	.	TRBV10-3	CAISELTGGYNEQFF	TGTGCCATCAGTGAGTTGACGGGGGGCTACAATGAGCAGTTCTTC
TRBJ2-1	TRBD1	.	TRBV6-5	CASSSTTGPYNEQFF	TGTGCCAGCAGTTCTACGACAGGGCCCTACAATGAGCAGTTCTTC
TRBJ2-7	TRBD1	.	TRBV29-1	CSVEKLGQERGEQYF	TGCAGCGTTGAAAAATTAGGACAGGAACGAGGCGAGCAGTACTTC
TRBJ2-7	.	.	TRBV5-1	CASSLGGQGPYEQYF	TGCGCCAGCAGCTTGGGCGGGCAGGGACCCTACGAGCAGTACTTC
TRBJ1-2	.	.	TRBV29-1	CSGGGDNYGYTF	TGCAGCGGGGGGGGTGATAACTATGGCTACACCTTC
TRBJ1-2	.	few	TRBV5-1	CASSPDGGYGYTF	TGCGCCAGCAGCCCGGACGGGGGCTATGGCTACACCTTC
TRBJ2-2	TRBD1	.	TRBV18	CASSPGQGRTGELFF	TGTGCCAGCTCCCCGGGACAGGGGAGGACCGGGGAGCTGTTTTTT
TRBJ2-5	TRBD1	.	TRBV19	CASSIRTGGYQETQYF	TGTGCCAGTAGTATACGAACAGGGGGGTACCAAGAGACCCAGTACTTC
TRBJ2-5	.	.	TRBV10-2	CASSQQATIGETQYF	TGCGCCAGCAGCCAACAGGCGACGATTGGGGAGACCCAGTACTTC
TRBJ1-4	.	.	TRBV4-2	CASSQETSGVYEKLFF	TGTGCCAGCAGCCAAGAGACCTCGGGGGTTTATGAAAAACTGTTTTTT
TRBJ1-1	TRBD1	once	TRBV2	CASKLAGGMNTEAFF	TGTGCCAGCAAACTAGCAGGGGGCATGAACACTGAAGCTTTCTTT
TRBJ2-5	TRBD1	.	TRBV19	CASSSGQGRFEETQYF	TGTGCCAGTAGTTCGGGACAGGGGAGGTTTGAAGAGACCCAGTACTTC
TRBJ2-3	.	.	TRBV19	CASSIGNTDTQYF	TGTGCCAGTAGTATTGGGAACACAGATACGCAGTATTTT
TRBJ1-4	.	.	TRBV30	CAWSVVRGRAEKLFF	TGTGCCTGGAGTGTCGTACGGGGGCGAGCTGAAAAACTGTTTTTT
TRBJ2-1	TRBD2	.	TRBV20-1	CSASGSKREGEQFF	TGCAGTGCTAGTGGTTCGAAGCGGGAGGGTGAGCAGTTCTTC
TRBJ1-6	.	.	TRBV6-5	CASSGRGPHPPLHF	TGTGCCAGCAGCGGCCGGGGTCCGCACCCACCCCTCCACTTT
TRBJ2-1	.	once	TRBV19	CASSLGRAVNEQFF	TGTGCCAGTAGTCTCGGCAGGGCGGTCAATGAGCAGTTCTTC
TRBJ2-2	.	few	TRBV29-1	CSAHSNTGELFF	TGCAGCGCACACTCGAACACCGGGGAGCTGTTTTTT
TRBJ1-6	TRBD1	.	TRBV18	CASSRDRESSPLHF	TGTGCCAGCTCAAGGGACAGGGAAAGTTCACCCCTCCACTTT
TRBJ1-1	.	.	TRBV7-9	CASSFSREDYGNTEAFF	TGTGCCAGCAGCTTTTCCCGGGAAGACTATGGGAACACTGAAGCTTTCTTT
TRBJ1-2	.	.	TRBV3-1/TRBV3-2	CASSRGTEYGYTF	TGTGCCAGCAGCCGAGGGACGGAGTATGGCTACACCTTC
TRBJ2-2	.	once	TRBV19	CASTPWSGNTGELFF	TGTGCCAGTACTCCTTGGTCAGGGAACACCGGGGAGCTGTTTTTT
TRBJ1-1	.	few	TRBV6-5	CASTAAGSNTEAFF	TGTGCCAGCACGGCCGCGGGTTCCAACACTGAAGCTTTCTTT
TRBJ2-1	.	.	TRBV19	CASSIDVGAGGSQFF	TGTGCCAGTAGTATAGATGTGGGGGCAGGCGGGTCCCAGTTCTTC
TRBJ1-4	.	.	TRBV2	CASQPGEKLFF	TGTGCCAGCCAACCGGGGGAAAAACTGTTTTTT
TRBJ2-7	TRBD1	.	TRBV4-2	CASSQGQFVSYEQYF	TGTGCCAGCAGCCAGGGACAGTTTGTCTCCTACGAGCAGTACTTC
TRBJ1-5	.	.	TRBV5-6	CASSLEDYSNQPQHF	TGTGCCAGCAGCTTGGAGGATTATAGCAATCAGCCCCAGCATTTT
TRBJ2-7	.	.	TRBV5-4	CASTPAVGRNEQYF	TGTGCCAGCACCCCAGCGGTGGGCAGGAACGAGCAGTACTTC
TRBJ1-6	.	.	TRBV5-6	CASSLGRNNSPLHF	TGTGCCAGCAGCTTGGGGAGGAATAATTCACCCCTCCACTTT
TRBJ2-5	TRBD2	.	TRBV6-5	CASNTGLAGGETQYF	TGTGCCAGCAATACGGGACTAGCGGGGGGGGAGACCCAGTACTTC
TRBJ2-1	.	.	TRBV3-1/TRBV3-2	CASSRSYGEEQFF	TGTGCCAGCAGCCGCTCGTACGGCGAGGAGCAGTTCTTC
TRBJ2-2	TRBD2	.	TRBV7-8	CASCMGLAGGRTGELFF	TGTGCCAGCTGCATGGGACTAGCGGGGGGCCGGACCGGGGAGCTGTTTTTT
TRBJ2-1	TRBD2	.	TRBV19	CASSRNPSGNPYNEQFF	TGTGCCAGTAGTAGGAACCCTAGCGGGAATCCGTACAATGAGCAGTTCTTC
TRBJ2-1	.	.	TRBV7-9	CASSLDSSHNEQFF	TGTGCCAGCAGCTTGGACTCATCCCACAATGAGCAGTTCTTC
TRBJ1-2	.	.	TRBV6-1	CASSEAVGFQHGYTF	TGTGCCAGCAGTGAAGCGGTAGGTTTTCAGCATGGCTACACCTTC
TRBJ1-1	.	.	TRBV28	CASSFEVNTEAFF	TGTGCCAGCAGTTTTGAGGTGAACACTGAAGCTTTCTTT
TRBJ1-1	.	.	TRBV6-5	CASRGGPSTEAFF	TGTGCCAGCAGGGGGGGTCCGAGCACTGAAGCTTTCTTT
TRBJ1-3	TRBD1	.	TRBV5-8	CASSDGQVFNSGNTIYF	TGTGCCAGCAGCGACGGACAGGTTTTCAACTCTGGAAACACCATATATTTT
TRBJ1-2	.	.	TRBV7-9	CASSFDGSYGYTF	TGTGCCAGCAGCTTCGACGGCTCCTATGGCTACACCTTC
TRBJ1-1	.	.	TRBV3-1/TRBV3-2	CASGRLKNTEAFF	TGTGCCTCCGGCCGACTCAAGAACACTGAAGCTTTCTTT